Presented here are 15 T cell receptor beta chains from one specimen sequenced in a study of human T cells and chemical hapten exposure (TCRdb year 2021). Library preparation was by RACE. The sequencing machine was a NextSeq 500. TCRdb's own reprocessing of the public reads used fastp at Q25 and MiXCR and kept productive beta chains. Rows with a matching CDR3 protein are joined into one entry that keeps the most common DNA and genes. The sample records some 200,000 distinct CDR3 sequences, around 20% of which are singletons. The ten largest clones add up to about 7% of the sample. The time point label, read with the paper, signifies: patch test 1, 2 weeks after DPC sensitization. The treatment or condition label, read with the paper, signifies: therapeutic diphenylcyclopropenone sensitization with weekly scalp DPC. The material was whole blood, obtained in connection with sensitization to the hapten diphenylcyclopropenone (DPC). The receptors here all came from a woman between 45 and 65 years old with alopecia areata. Some clones in this sample may be carry-over from other donors' samples.

There are many counts of this clonotype. This chain uses TRBV3-1 with TRBJ2-1, with 7 nucleotides matching TRBD2. The CDR3 is 13 amino acids. The V gene's germline CDR1 is LGHDT and CDR2 YNNKEL (reference sequence). The trim removed 4 bases at V and 6 bases at J, leaving 3 bases unmatched. The CDR3, as DNA: TGTGCCAGCAGCCCCGCGGGGGTCAATGAGCAGTTCTTC. Translated: CASSPAGVNEQFF.

The chain has TRBV6-5 and TRBJ1-6, with 7 bases that match TRBD1. The CDR3 length is 16 residues. Germline loops: CDR1 MNHEY, CDR2 SVGAGI. J gave up 6 bases and V 7 bases, and 12 bases lay outside the gene matches. The DNA of the CDR3 is TGTGCCAGCAAGCGAATGGGCAGGGGGATTAATTCACCCCTCCACTTT. As protein: CASKRMGRGINSPLHF.

The chain is built from TRBV4-2 and TRBJ1-1, with 9 nucleotides matching TRBD1. CDR3 length equals 17 residues. V gave up 0 bases and J gave up 5 bases; unmatched junction bases: 10. CDR1 and CDR2 (germline): LGHNA, YNFKEQ. This CDR3 reads CASSQDSRTGASTEAFF. CDR3 in DNA: TGTGCCAGCAGCCAAGATTCCAGGACAGGGGCTTCTACTGAAGCTTTCTTT.

The rearrangement links TRBV5-1 to TRBJ2-7, with D perhaps being TRBD1 or TRBD2 (5 bases each). CDR1 is SGHRS, CDR2 YFSETQ, per germline. V was clipped by 4 bases and J by 3 bases, with 8 bases between them. CDR3 length equals 12 residues. The CDR3 region is CASSGTNYEQYF. In DNA, the CDR3 is TGCGCCAGCAGCGGGACGAACTACGAGCAGTACTTC.

This clonotype was found a few times. The chain joins TRBV20-1 to TRBJ2-1; 9 bases are a match to TRBD2. Germline CDR1 is DFQATT and CDR2 is SNEGSKA (reference sequence). The CDR3 has 15 residues. The V segment lost 4 bases and the J segment 5 bases; nucleotides outside the gene matches: 9. DNA for the CDR3: TGCAGTGCTACGGCCTTAGCGGGAGCCCACAATGAGCAGTTCTTC. It is translated as CSATALAGAHNEQFF.

The V call is TRBV10-3, the J call TRBJ1-2; 7 bases agree with TRBD1. The CDR3 runs to 17 residues. Germline lookup yields CDR1 ENHRY and CDR2 SYGVKD. Trimming at V came to 0 bases and at J to 3 bases, leaving 10 bases not matched to a gene. Here the CDR3 reads CAISESLGQLRDYGYTF. In DNA, the CDR3 is TGTGCCATCAGTGAGTCTTTGGGACAGCTAAGGGACTATGGCTACACCTTC.

The chain joins TRBV7-9 to TRBJ1-5, with 7 bases matching TRBD1. Germline lookup yields CDR1 SEHNR and CDR2 FQNEAQ (reference sequence). Trimming removed 3 bases from V and 6 bases from J; junction bases left unmatched: 2. The CDR3 consists of 13 residues. The DNA of the CDR3 is TGTGCCAGCAGCTTCCGGGACAGTCAGCCCCAGCATTTT. As protein: CASSFRDSQPQHF.

This clonotype was detected a few times. The J gene is TRBJ1-6, the V gene TRBV21-1; no check of the table's D call, TRBD1, against the DNA was made. TRBV21-1 is a listed pseudogene. The CDR3 runs 17 residues. Here the CDR3 DNA reads TGTGCCAGCAGGAAGAAAGGGGGACAGGGGTGTAATTCACCCCTCCACTTT. Protein product: CASRKKGGQGCNSPLHF.

This clonotype occurred a few times. This chain joins TRBV3-1 and TRBJ2-7; 7 nucleotides match TRBD1. V shed 4 bases, J shed 4 bases, and the junction held 4 bases outside the gene matches. Germline V lookup: CDR1 LGHDT, CDR2 YNNKEL (reference sequence). CDR3 length: 13 amino acids. As DNA, the CDR3 is TGTGCCAGCAGCCTGGACAGGAATTACGAGCAGTACTTC. Its protein product is CASSLDRNYEQYF.

There are a few counts of this clonotype. V gene TRBV7-9 combines with J gene TRBJ2-5; no reliable D call. V was clipped by 1 base and J by 7 bases, with 7 bases between them. Germline V CDR1 and CDR2: SEHNR, FQNEAQ (reference sequence). This CDR3 is 12 amino acids long. CDR3 sequence: CASSLDSGTQYF. CDR3 DNA sequence: TGTGCCAGCAGCTTAGACTCGGGGACCCAGTACTTC.

The V gene is TRBV4-2, the J gene TRBJ1-5; D uncertain. The CDR3 length is 15 residues. Germline V gives CDR1 LGHNA, CDR2 YNFKEQ. The V gene lost 0 bases and the J gene lost 8 bases, with 14 bases spanning the gap. CDR3 residues: CASSQDNGVEEPQHF. Written as DNA, the CDR3 is TGTGCCAGCAGCCAAGATAACGGGGTAGAGGAGCCCCAGCATTTT.

This clonotype has just a few counts. The chain is built from TRBV10-2 and TRBJ2-2; a possible D gene is TRBD2 (5 bases). The CDR3 runs to 13 residues. CDR1 and CDR2 (germline): WSHSY, SAAADI. V was cut by 7 bases and J by 4 bases, with 10 bases left in between. CDR3 amino acids: CASNGMGTGELFF. The CDR3 nucleotides are TGCGCCAGCAACGGGATGGGCACCGGGGAGCTGTTTTTT.

This clonotype showed up just a few times. V usage is TRBV29-1 and J usage is TRBJ1-1; 7 positions agree with TRBD1. The CDR3 has 13 amino acids. Germline CDR1 and CDR2: SQVTM and ANQGSEA. V gave up 3 bases and J gave up 4 bases; unmatched junction bases: 5. Here the CDR3 reads CSVDIAGGTEAFF. The CDR3 coding sequence is TGCAGCGTTGATATCGCAGGGGGCACTGAAGCTTTCTTT.

Ten or more counts support this clonotype. The chain couples TRBV20-1 to TRBJ2-5; D possibly matches TRBD1 or TRBD2 (6 bases each). This CDR3 region has 14 residues. Germline V CDR1 and CDR2: DFQATT, SNEGSKA (reference sequence). V lost 6 bases and J 1 base, leaving 15 bases between the germline ends. CDR3: CSAFSGRGQETQYF. CDR3 nucleotides: TGCAGTGCCTTTAGCGGCAGGGGCCAAGAGACCCAGTACTTC.

This chain links TRBV11-2 with TRBJ2-3, with D possibly being TRBD2 (6 bases). Germline V gives CDR1 SGHAT, CDR2 FQNNGV. The germline V and J ends were trimmed by 1 base and 5 bases, with 10 bases remaining between them. This CDR3 comprises 14 residues. CDR3 sequence (DNA): TGTGCCAGCAGCTTAGGGAGGGTTGGAGATACGCAGTATTTT. This encodes CASSLGRVGDTQYF. Full variable domain (missing parts from reference TRBV11-2 and TRBJ2-3): EAGVAQSPRYKIIEKRQSVAFWCNPISGHATLYWYQQILGQGPKLLIQFQNNGVVDDSQLPKDRFSAERLKGVDSTLKIQPAKLEDSAVYLCASSLGRVGDTQYFGPGTRLTVL.